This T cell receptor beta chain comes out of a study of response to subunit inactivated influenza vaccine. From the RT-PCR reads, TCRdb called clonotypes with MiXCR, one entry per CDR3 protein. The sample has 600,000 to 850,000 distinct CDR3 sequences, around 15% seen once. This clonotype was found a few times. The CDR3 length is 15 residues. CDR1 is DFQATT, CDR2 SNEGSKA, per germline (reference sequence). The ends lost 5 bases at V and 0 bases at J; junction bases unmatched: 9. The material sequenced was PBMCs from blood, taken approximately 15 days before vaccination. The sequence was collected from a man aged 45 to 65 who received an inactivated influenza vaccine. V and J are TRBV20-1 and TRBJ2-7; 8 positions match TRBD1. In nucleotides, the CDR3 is TGCAGTGCTCCCCGGACAGGGCTCCTCTCCTACGAGCAGTACTTC. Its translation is CSAPRTGLLSYEQYF.